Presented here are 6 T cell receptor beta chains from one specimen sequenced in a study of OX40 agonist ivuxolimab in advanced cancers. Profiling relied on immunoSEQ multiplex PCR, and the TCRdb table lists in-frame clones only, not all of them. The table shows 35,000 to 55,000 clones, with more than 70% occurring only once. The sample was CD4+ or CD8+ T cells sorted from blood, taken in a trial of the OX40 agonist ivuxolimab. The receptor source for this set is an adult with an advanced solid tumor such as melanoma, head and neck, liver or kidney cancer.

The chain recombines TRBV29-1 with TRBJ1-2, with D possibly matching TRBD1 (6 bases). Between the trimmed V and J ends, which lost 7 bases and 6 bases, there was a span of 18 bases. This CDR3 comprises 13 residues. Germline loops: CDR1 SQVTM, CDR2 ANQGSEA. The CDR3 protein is CSAGGQGRHGYTF. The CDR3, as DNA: TGCAGCGCAGGAGGTCAGGGGAGACATGGCTACACCTTC. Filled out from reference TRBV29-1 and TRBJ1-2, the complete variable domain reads SAVISQKPSRDICQRGTSLTIQCQVDSQVTMMFWYRQQPGQSLTLIATANQGSEATYESGFVIDKFPISRPNLTFSTLTVSNMSPEDSSIYLCSAGGQGRHGYTFGSGTRLTVV.

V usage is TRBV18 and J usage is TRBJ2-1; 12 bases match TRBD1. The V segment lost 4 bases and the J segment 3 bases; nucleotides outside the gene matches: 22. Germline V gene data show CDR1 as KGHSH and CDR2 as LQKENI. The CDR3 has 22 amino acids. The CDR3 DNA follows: TGTGCCAGCTCACGCGTCCATCCGGGACAGGGGGCACGACGAGGTCTCTACAATGAGCAGTTCTTC. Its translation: CASSRVHPGQGARRGLYNEQFF. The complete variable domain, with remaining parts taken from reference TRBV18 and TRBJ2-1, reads NAGVMQNPRHLVRRRGQEARLRCSPMKGHSHVYWYRQLPEEGLKFMVYLQKENIIDESGMPKERFSAEFPKEGPSILRIQQVVRGDSAAYFCASSRVHPGQGARRGLYNEQFFGPGTRLTVL.

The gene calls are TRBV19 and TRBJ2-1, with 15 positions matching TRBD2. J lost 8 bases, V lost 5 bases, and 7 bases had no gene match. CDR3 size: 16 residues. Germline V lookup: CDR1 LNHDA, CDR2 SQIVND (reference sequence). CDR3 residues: CASSSGLAGGLDEQFF. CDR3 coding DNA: TGTGCCAGTAGTTCTGGACTAGCGGGAGGGTTGGATGAGCAGTTCTTC.

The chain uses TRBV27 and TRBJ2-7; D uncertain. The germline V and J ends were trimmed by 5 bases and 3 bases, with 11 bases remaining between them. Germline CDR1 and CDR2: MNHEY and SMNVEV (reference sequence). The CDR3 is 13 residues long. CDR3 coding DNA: TGTGCCAGCAGTGCCCAGGACGGCTACGAGCAGTACTTC. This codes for CASSAQDGYEQYF.

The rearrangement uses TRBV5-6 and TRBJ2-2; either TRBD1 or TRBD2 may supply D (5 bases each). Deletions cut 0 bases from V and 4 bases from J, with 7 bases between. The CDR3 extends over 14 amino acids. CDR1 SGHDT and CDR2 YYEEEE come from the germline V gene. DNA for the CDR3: TGTGCCAGCAGCTTGGGTGGGGGCACCGGGGAGCTGTTTTTT. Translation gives CASSLGGGTGELFF.

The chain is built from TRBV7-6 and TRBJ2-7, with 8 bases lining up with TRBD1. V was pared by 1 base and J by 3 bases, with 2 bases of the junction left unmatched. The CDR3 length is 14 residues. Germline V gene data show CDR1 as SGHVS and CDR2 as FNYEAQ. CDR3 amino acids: CASSLGQGFYEQYF. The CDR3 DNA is TGTGCCAGCAGCTTAGGACAGGGGTTCTACGAGCAGTACTTC.